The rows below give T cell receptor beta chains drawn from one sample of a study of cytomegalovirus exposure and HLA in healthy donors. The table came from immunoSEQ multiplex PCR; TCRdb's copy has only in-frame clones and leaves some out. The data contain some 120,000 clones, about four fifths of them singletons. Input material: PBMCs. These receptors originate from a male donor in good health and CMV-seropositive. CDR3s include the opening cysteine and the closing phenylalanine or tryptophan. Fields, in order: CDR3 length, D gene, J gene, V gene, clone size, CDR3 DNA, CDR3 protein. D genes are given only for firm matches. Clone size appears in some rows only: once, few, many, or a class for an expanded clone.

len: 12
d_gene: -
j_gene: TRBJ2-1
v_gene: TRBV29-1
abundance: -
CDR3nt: TGCAGCGTTACGGACTGGGACAATGAGCAGTTCTTC
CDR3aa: CSVTDWDNEQFF

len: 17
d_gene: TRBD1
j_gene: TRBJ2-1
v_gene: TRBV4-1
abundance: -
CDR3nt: TGCGCCAGCAGCCTACCCACAGGGGGCCCCGGTGTCAATGAGCAGTTCTTC
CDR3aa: CASSLPTGGPGVNEQFF

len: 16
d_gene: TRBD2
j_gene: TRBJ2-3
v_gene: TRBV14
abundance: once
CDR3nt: TGTGCCAGCAGCCAAGGGACTAGCGGTAACACAGATACGCAGTATTTT
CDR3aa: CASSQGTSGNTDTQYF

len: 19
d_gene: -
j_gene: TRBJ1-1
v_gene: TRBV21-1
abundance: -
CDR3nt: TGTGCCAGCAGCAAAGCGCGAGACCCTACCCCAAGTGAGGACACTGAAGCTTTCTTT
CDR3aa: CASSKARDPTPSEDTEAFF

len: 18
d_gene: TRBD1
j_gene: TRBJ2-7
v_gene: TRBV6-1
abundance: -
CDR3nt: TGTGCCAGCAGTGACCCCTCCGGGACAGGGAGGGAAAGGTTCGAGCAGTACTTC
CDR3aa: CASSDPSGTGRERFEQYF

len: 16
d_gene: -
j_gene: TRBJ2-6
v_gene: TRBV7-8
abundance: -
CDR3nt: TGTGCCAGCAGCTTAGCAGGGGTCTCTGGGGCCAACGTCCTGACTTTC
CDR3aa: CASSLAGVSGANVLTF

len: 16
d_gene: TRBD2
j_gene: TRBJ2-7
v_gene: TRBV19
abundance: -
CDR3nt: TGTGCCAGTAGCCTCCTGAGCGGGGCAACCACCTACGAGCAGTACTTC
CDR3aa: CASSLLSGATTYEQYF

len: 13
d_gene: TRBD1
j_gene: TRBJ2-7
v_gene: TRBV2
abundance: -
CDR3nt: TGTGCCAGCAGCCCGACAGGGTCTTACGAGCAGTACTTC
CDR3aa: CASSPTGSYEQYF

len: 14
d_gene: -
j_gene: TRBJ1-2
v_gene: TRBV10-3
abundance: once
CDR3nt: TGTGCCATCAGTGAGTCTGAGGTTAACTATGGCTACACCTTC
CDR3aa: CAISESEVNYGYTF

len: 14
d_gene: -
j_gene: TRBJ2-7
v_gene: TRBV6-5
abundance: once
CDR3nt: TGTGCCAGCAGTCGGGGAGTGATCTCCTACGAGCAGTACTTC
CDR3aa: CASSRGVISYEQYF

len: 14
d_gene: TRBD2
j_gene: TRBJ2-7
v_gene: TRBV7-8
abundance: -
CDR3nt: TGTGCCAGCAGCCCTAGCGGGAGGGTCCACGAGCAGTACTTC
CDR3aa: CASSPSGRVHEQYF

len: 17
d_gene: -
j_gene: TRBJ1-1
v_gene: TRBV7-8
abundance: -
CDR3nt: TGTGCCAGCAGCTTACCTCCAGGGTCTGCGAGGAACACTGAAGCTTTCTTT
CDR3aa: CASSLPPGSARNTEAFF